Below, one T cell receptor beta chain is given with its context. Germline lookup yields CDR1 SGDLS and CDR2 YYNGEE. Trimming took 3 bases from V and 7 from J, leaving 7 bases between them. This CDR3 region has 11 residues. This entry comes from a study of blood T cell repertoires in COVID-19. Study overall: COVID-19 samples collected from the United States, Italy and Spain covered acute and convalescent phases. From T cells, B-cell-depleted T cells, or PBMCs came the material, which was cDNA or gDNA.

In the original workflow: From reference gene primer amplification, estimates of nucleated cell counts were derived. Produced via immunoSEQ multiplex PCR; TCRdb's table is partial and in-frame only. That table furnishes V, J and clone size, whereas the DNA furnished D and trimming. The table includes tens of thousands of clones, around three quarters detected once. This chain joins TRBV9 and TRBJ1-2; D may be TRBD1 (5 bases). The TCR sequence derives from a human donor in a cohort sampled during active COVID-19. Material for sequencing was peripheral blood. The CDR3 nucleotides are TGTGCCAGCAGCGCGACAGTTGGCTACACCTTC. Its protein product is CASSATVGYTF.